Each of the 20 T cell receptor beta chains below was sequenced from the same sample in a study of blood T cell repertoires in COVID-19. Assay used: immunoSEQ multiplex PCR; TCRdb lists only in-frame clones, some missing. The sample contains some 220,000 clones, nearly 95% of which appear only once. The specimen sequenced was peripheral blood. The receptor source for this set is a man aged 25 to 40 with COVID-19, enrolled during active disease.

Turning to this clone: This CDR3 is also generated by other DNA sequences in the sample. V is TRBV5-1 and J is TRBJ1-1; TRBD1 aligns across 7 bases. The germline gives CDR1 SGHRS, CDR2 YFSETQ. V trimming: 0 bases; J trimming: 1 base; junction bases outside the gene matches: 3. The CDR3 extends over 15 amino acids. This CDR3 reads CASSLVQGENTEAFF. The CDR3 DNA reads TGCGCCAGCAGCTTGGTTCAGGGGGAGAACACTGAAGCTTTCTTT.

The CDR3 protein is CASSYGQGHTEAFF. The CDR3 DNA reads TGTGCCAGCAGTTACGGGCAGGGGCACACTGAAGCTTTCTTT. The V gene is TRBV6-5, the J gene TRBJ1-1, with D perhaps TRBD1 (6 bases). There are 14 residues in the CDR3. Germline V CDR1 and CDR2: MNHEY, SVGAGI. Trimming pared 2 bases from V and 3 bases from J, leaving 10 bases between.

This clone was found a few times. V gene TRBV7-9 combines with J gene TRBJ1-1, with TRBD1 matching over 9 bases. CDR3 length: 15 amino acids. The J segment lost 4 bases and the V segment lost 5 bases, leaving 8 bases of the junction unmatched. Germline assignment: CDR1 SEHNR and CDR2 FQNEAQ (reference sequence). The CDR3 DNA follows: TGTGCCAGCAGCCCCGAGACAGGGGGGCCCACTGAAGCTTTCTTT. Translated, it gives CASSPETGGPTEAFF.

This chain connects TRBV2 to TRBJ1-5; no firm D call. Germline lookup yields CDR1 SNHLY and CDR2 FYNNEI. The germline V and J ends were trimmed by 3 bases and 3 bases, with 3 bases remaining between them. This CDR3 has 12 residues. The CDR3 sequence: CASSDHNQPQHF. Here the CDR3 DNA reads TGTGCCAGCAGTGACCACAATCAGCCCCAGCATTTT.

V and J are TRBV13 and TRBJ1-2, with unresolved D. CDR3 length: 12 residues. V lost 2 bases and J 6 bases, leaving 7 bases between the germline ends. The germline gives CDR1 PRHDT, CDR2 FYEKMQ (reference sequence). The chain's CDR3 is CASSLYGDGYTF. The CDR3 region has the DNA TGTGCCAGCAGCTTATACGGGGATGGCTACACCTTC.

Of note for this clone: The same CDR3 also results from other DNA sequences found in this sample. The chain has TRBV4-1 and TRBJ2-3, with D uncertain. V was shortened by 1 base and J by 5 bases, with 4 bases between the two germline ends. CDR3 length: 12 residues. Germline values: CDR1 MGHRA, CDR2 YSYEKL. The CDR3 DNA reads TGCGCCAGCAGCCAAGTCCAAGATACGCAGTATTTT. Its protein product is CASSQVQDTQYF.

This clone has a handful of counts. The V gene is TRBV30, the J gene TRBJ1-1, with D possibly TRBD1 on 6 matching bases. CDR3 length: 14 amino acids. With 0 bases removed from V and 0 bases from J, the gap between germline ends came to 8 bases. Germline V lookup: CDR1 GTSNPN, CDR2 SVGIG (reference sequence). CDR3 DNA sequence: TGTGCCTGGAGTGTGGGGGCAGTGAACACTGAAGCTTTCTTT. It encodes CAWSVGAVNTEAFF.

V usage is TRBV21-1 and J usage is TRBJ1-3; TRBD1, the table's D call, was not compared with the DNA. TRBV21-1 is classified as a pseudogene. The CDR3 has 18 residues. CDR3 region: CASSRMGGRPQSGNTIYF. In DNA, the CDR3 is TGTGCCAGCAGCAGGATGGGTGGGCGCCCTCAATCTGGAAACACCATATATTTT.

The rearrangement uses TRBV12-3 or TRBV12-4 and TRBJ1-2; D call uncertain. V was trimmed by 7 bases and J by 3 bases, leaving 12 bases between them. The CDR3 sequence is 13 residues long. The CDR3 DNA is TGTGCCAGCACCTTGGAGGGAGACTATGGCTACACCTTC. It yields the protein CASTLEGDYGYTF.

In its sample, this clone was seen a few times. DNA of the CDR3: TGTGCCATGGCGACAGGGGAGAACACTGAAGCTTTCTTT. Its translation is CAMATGENTEAFF. The genes are TRBV6-5 and TRBJ1-1; TRBD1 matches at 8 bases. V was clipped by 10 bases and J by 1 base; unmatched bases: 5. CDR1 MNHEY and CDR2 SVGAGI come from the germline V gene. CDR3 length: 13 residues.

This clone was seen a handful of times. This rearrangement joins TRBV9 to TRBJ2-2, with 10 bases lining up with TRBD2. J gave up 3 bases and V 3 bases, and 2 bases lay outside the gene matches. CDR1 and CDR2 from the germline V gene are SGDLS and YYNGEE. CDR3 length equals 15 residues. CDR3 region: CASSETSGYTGELFF. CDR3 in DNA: TGTGCCAGCAGCGAGACTAGCGGGTACACCGGGGAGCTGTTTTTT.

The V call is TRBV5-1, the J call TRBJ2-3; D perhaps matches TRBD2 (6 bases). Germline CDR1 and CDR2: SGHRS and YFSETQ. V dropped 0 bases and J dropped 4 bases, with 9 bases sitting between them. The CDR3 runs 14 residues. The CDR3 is CASSLALASDTQYF. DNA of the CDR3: TGCGCCAGCAGCTTGGCTCTAGCGTCAGATACGCAGTATTTT.

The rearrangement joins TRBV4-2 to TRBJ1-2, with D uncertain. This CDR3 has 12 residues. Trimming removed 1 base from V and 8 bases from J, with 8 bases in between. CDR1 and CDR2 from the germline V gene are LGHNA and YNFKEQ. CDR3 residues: CASSQGLPGYTF. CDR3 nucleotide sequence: TGTGCCAGCAGCCAAGGACTCCCAGGCTACACCTTC.

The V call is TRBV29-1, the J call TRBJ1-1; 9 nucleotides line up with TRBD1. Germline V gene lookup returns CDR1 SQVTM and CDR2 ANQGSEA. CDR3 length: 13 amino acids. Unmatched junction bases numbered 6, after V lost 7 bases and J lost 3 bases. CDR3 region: CSEQGALDTEAFF. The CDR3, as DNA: TGCAGCGAACAGGGGGCGCTGGACACTGAAGCTTTCTTT.

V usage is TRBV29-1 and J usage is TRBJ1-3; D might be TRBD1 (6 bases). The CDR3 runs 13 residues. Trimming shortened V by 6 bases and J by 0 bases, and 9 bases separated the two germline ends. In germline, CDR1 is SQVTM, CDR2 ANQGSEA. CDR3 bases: TGCAGCGTAGGACAGACCTCTGGAAACACCATATATTTT. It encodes CSVGQTSGNTIYF. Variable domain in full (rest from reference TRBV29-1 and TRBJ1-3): SAVISQKPSRDICQRGTSLTIQCQVDSQVTMMFWYRQQPGQSLTLIATANQGSEATYESGFVIDKFPISRPNLTFSTLTVSNMSPEDSSIYLCSVGQTSGNTIYFGEGSWLTVV.

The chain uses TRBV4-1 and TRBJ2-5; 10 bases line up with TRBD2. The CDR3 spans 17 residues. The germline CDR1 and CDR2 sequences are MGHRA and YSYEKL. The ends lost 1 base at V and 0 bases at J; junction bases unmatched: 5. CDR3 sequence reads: CASSQGLAGAYQETQYF. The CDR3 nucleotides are TGCGCCAGCAGCCAAGGGCTAGCGGGAGCTTACCAAGAGACCCAGTACTTC.

The CDR3 nucleotides read TGTGCCAGTACCCGAGGGGGGGCCGGGACAGGGGCCTACGAGCAGTACTTC. This translates into CASTRGGAGTGAYEQYF. The V and J genes are TRBV10-3 and TRBJ2-7, with TRBD1 matching 10 bases. The CDR3 totals 17 residues. CDR1 is ENHRY, CDR2 SYGVKD, per germline. Trimming at V came to 10 bases and at J to 2 bases, leaving 17 bases not matched to a gene.

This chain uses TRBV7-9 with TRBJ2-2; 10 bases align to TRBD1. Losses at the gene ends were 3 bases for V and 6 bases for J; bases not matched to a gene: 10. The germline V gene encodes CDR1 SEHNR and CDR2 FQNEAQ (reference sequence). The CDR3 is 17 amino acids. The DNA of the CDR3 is TGTGCCAGCAGCTTCCTACCGGGACAGGGGCTTTCCGGGGAGCTGTTTTTT. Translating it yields CASSFLPGQGLSGELFF.

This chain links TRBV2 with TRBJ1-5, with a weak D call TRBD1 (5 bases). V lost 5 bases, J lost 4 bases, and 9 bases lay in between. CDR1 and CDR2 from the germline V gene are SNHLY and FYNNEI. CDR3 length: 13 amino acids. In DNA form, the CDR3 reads TGTGCCAGCAGTCCAGGGATTAATCAGCCCCAGCATTTT. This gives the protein CASSPGINQPQHF.

This CDR3 reads CASSTGTSGRTDTQYF. CDR3 nucleotide sequence: TGCGCCAGCAGCACCGGGACTAGCGGACGCACAGATACGCAGTATTTT. V usage is TRBV5-1 and J usage is TRBJ2-3; 11 bases agree with TRBD2. Germline loops: CDR1 SGHRS, CDR2 YFSETQ. V dropped 4 bases and J dropped 1; count of bases not matched to a gene: 5. CDR3 length: 16 residues.